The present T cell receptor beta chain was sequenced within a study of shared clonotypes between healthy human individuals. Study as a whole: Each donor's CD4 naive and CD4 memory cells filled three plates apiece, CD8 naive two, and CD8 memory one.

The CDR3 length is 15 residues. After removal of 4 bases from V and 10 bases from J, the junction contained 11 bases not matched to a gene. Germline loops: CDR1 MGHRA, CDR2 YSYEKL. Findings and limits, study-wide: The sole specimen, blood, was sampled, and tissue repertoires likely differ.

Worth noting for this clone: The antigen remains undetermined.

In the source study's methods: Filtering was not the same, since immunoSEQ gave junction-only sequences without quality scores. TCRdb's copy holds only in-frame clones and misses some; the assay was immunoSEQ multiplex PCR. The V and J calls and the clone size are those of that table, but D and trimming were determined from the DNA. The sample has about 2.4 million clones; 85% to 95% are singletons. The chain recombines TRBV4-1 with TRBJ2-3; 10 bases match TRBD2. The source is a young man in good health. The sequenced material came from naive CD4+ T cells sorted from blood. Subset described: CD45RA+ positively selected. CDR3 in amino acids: CASSPSPGTSDPQYF. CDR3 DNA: TGCGCCAGCAGCCCCTCACCCGGGACTAGCGACCCGCAGTATTTT.